This T cell receptor (beta chain) comes out of a study of beta chain features in type 1 diabetes (dated by TCRdb to the late 2010s). Turning to the overall study: Mean age, gender distribution, total cell number and subset yield were not different between patients and healthy donors. A total of about 100 million sorted cells were examined across all samples, and RNA yield correlated strongly with the number of cells per subset. The study compared TCRB repertoires of sorted circulating CD4+ T cell subsets between recently diagnosed type 1 diabetes patients and matched healthy donors. Naive and central memory subsets were obtained from all 30 or so donors, but regulatory and stem cell-like memory subsets were isolated from only 8 patients and about 8 healthy donors. The full study reports these points: Shorter templates might have been favored by PCR, but patient and control samples were amplified and corrected together, so both groups would have been affected equally by any skew. Because the HLA sub-analyses included only small numbers of individuals, any influence of HLA type on TCRB rearrangement was left unresolved. The naive, central memory and regulatory TCRB repertoires appeared to resemble one another more closely among patients than among healthy donors. Fewer insertions and more nucleotide deletions at VDJ recombination sites were observed in patients with type 1 diabetes, implying thymic rearrangement abnormalities. Because cDNA rather than genomic DNA was sequenced, highly expressing activated cells could have been over-represented, although no difference in activation and CD3 levels was found between groups. In all four CD4+ subsets, TCRB CDR3 length was moderately but significantly shorter in type 1 diabetes patients.

The CDR3 numbers 15 residues from cysteine through phenylalanine. CDR3 DNA only is kept here, 45 bases in frame from base 1. CDR1 SGHDT and CDR2 YYEEEE were looked up in the germline V gene. V is reduced by 4 bases and J by 2 bases, leaving a spacing of 13 bases between them. From each donor, a single peripheral blood sample of around 120 mL on average was drawn into heparinised tubes. Using a panel that included CD45RO, CCR7, CD25, CD127, CD95 and CD27, naive, central memory, regulatory and stem cell-like memory CD4+ T cells were sorted on a BD FACSAria II. Every sorted population had a purity above 95%. PBMCs were isolated right away by Lymphoprep density gradient centrifugation and were stained directly, without culture. So that batch effects would be minimized, each experiment stained and sorted samples in pairs, pairing one healthy donor with one patient. The entire isolated RNA was reverse transcribed using the High Capacity cDNA Reverse Transcription Kit, and thus expressed TCRB transcripts were sequenced. Deep immunoSEQ sequencing was applied to naive, central memory and regulatory T cell samples, giving an average of roughly 3.5 million total reads per sample. Sorted cells were lysed in RLT buffer, and RNA was extracted using DNase-treated RNeasy Micro or Mini kits according to cell number. Each cell subset was processed on its own to prevent cross-contamination, while patient and healthy donor samples were processed together. TCRB sequences were amplified from cDNA with the immunoSEQ multiplex PCR, producing 87-bp fragments spanning the CDR3 region. Sequencing of the amplicons was done on the Illumina HiSeq platform. The study's processing was this. Synthetic template baselines were used to correct PCR bias computationally, reads within Hamming distance 2 were collapsed, and singletons that could not be merged were discarded. Reads were aligned against IMGT to assign V, D and J genes, CDR3 length and insertions or deletions at six rearrangement sites. Within each subset, clonotype counts were normalized to sorted cell number, and only after that were true diversity and Gini coefficients computed with the tcR R package. The overlap coefficient, calculated on TCRB nucleotide sequences, was used to quantify repertoire sharing. Out-of-frame TCRB sequences from naive cells were analyzed as a proxy for the pre-selection repertoire. TCRdb mirrors the immuneACCESS table, restricted to in-frame sequences. Some clones are absent from its copies; in checked studies, under half trace to an unresolved V gene, and the reason for the others is unknown. The V and J calls and clone size come from that table; D and trimming were worked out from the DNA. The sample contains more than 250,000 clones, around 21% of them found a single time. More than 0.025% of the sample comes from the top ten.

The table lists this clone with a few counts. Its antigen target is currently unknown. No much larger clone exists at a distance of one base, and base qualities are not known. The sequence is built from TRBV5-6 and TRBJ2-1; TRBD1 could be the D gene, as 5 bases match. This receptor was taken from a woman in her thirties or forties with type 1 diabetes. Sequenced material: naive CD4+ T cells from blood. The cell subset or site label, read with the paper, signifies: true naive CD4+ T cells. The CDR3 reads CASSTTQGAYNEQFF. The DNA sequence reads TGTGCCAGCAGCACAACCCAGGGTGCCTACAATGAGCAGTTCTTC.